Listed below are T cell receptor beta chains from one sample, sequenced in a study of neoadjuvant nivolumab and ipilimumab in lung cancer. Using immunoSEQ multiplex PCR, the repertoire was profiled, and TCRdb retains in-frame clones only, with some absent. The sample includes over 25,000 clones, about 83% of them seen just once. Sequenced here: tumor tissue, sampled after neoadjuvant nivolumab, alone or with ipilimumab, at or shortly before surgery. These receptors came from an adult with non-small cell lung cancer. Both conserved end residues are part of each CDR3. D genes are given only for firm matches. Size is stated for part of the rows, as once, few or many counts, or as a class when the clone is expanded.

v_call: TRBV29-1; j_call: TRBJ2-1; clone_size: once; d_call: -; cdr3_aa: CSVDGGNEGYNEQFF; cdr3_nt: TGCAGCGTTGACGGAGGAAATGAGGGCTACAATGAGCAGTTCTTC
v_call: TRBV7-9; j_call: TRBJ2-5; clone_size: -; d_call: -; cdr3_aa: CASSRGLQETQYF; cdr3_nt: TGTGCCAGCAGTCGGGGCCTACAAGAGACCCAGTACTTC
v_call: TRBV6-5; j_call: TRBJ2-1; clone_size: -; d_call: -; cdr3_aa: CASWGSGSYNEQFF; cdr3_nt: TGTGCCAGCTGGGGCTCAGGCTCCTACAATGAGCAGTTCTTC
v_call: TRBV9; j_call: TRBJ1-5; clone_size: medium-sized; d_call: TRBD1; cdr3_aa: CASSADRADQPQHF; cdr3_nt: TGTGCCAGCAGCGCGGACAGGGCGGATCAGCCCCAGCATTTT
v_call: TRBV11-2; j_call: TRBJ2-3; clone_size: -; d_call: TRBD2; cdr3_aa: CASSPGLDPPNTQYF; cdr3_nt: TGTGCCAGCAGCCCCGGACTAGACCCACCTAATACGCAGTATTTT
v_call: TRBV5-8; j_call: TRBJ1-4; clone_size: once; d_call: -; cdr3_aa: CASSWSEGFRKLFF; cdr3_nt: TGTGCCAGCAGCTGGTCCGAAGGGTTCCGAAAACTGTTTTTT
v_call: TRBV29-1; j_call: TRBJ1-2; clone_size: -; d_call: -; cdr3_aa: CSVETAVRGGGYTF; cdr3_nt: TGCAGCGTTGAAACGGCGGTTCGGGGAGGAGGCTACACCTTC
v_call: TRBV6-6; j_call: TRBJ2-7; clone_size: -; d_call: TRBD1; cdr3_aa: CASRVRTGDEQYF; cdr3_nt: TGTGCCAGCAGGGTACGGACAGGGGACGAGCAGTACTTC
v_call: TRBV4-2; j_call: TRBJ2-7; clone_size: once; d_call: -; cdr3_aa: CASSQVRGRDLSYEQYF; cdr3_nt: TGTGCCAGCAGCCAAGTTAGGGGCCGGGACCTTTCCTACGAGCAGTACTTC
v_call: TRBV6-5; j_call: TRBJ1-1; clone_size: -; d_call: -; cdr3_aa: CASSYSIGTSEAFF; cdr3_nt: TGTGCCAGCAGTTACTCGATCGGAACCTCTGAAGCTTTCTTT
v_call: TRBV7-3; j_call: TRBJ2-5; clone_size: -; d_call: -; cdr3_aa: CASSQASGETQYF; cdr3_nt: TGTGCCAGCAGCCAAGCCAGCGGGGAGACCCAGTACTTC
v_call: TRBV20-1; j_call: TRBJ2-7; clone_size: -; d_call: -; cdr3_aa: CSAGTQDEQYF; cdr3_nt: TGCAGTGCCGGGACCCAGGACGAGCAGTACTTC
v_call: TRBV6-1; j_call: TRBJ2-5; clone_size: -; d_call: -; cdr3_aa: CASSRGLEFVETQYF; cdr3_nt: TGTGCCAGCAGCCGGGGCCTCGAATTTGTAGAGACCCAGTACTTC
v_call: TRBV7-9; j_call: TRBJ2-2; clone_size: -; d_call: -; cdr3_aa: CASSPPVWGRGELFF; cdr3_nt: TGTGCCAGCAGCCCCCCCGTTTGGGGCAGAGGGGAGCTGTTTTTT
v_call: TRBV6-6; j_call: TRBJ2-5; clone_size: -; d_call: -; cdr3_aa: CASSTTETQYF; cdr3_nt: TGTGCCAGCAGTACCACAGAGACCCAGTACTTC
v_call: TRBV5-1; j_call: TRBJ2-3; clone_size: -; d_call: TRBD2; cdr3_aa: CASSSGLAGAGDTQYF; cdr3_nt: TGCGCCAGCAGCTCGGGACTAGCGGGAGCGGGAGATACGCAGTATTTT
v_call: TRBV29-1; j_call: TRBJ2-1; clone_size: -; d_call: TRBD2; cdr3_aa: CSVEDGAGLQFF; cdr3_nt: TGCAGCGTTGAAGATGGGGCGGGACTACAGTTCTTC
v_call: TRBV30; j_call: TRBJ1-5; clone_size: -; d_call: -; cdr3_aa: CAWSVPGQQQGQPQHF; cdr3_nt: TGTGCCTGGAGTGTACCCGGACAGCAGCAAGGGCAGCCCCAGCATTTT
v_call: TRBV7-2; j_call: TRBJ2-1; clone_size: -; d_call: -; cdr3_aa: CASSLEGGAGNEQFF; cdr3_nt: TGTGCCAGCAGCTTAGAAGGGGGCGCGGGGAATGAGCAGTTCTTC
v_call: TRBV28; j_call: TRBJ2-2; clone_size: -; d_call: -; cdr3_aa: CASSPVYFTIGELFF; cdr3_nt: TGTGCCAGCAGTCCCGTCTACTTTACGATCGGGGAGCTGTTTTTT
v_call: TRBV11-2; j_call: TRBJ2-5; clone_size: -; d_call: TRBD2; cdr3_aa: CASSPRLAGEQETQYF; cdr3_nt: TGTGCCAGCAGCCCGAGACTAGCGGGAGAACAAGAGACCCAGTACTTC
v_call: TRBV5-1; j_call: TRBJ1-1; clone_size: -; d_call: -; cdr3_aa: CASSLAPGRETEAFF; cdr3_nt: TGCGCCAGCAGCTTGGCGCCGGGGCGGGAAACTGAAGCTTTCTTT
v_call: TRBV10-2; j_call: TRBJ1-6; clone_size: -; d_call: TRBD1; cdr3_aa: CASRQGASSYNSPLHF; cdr3_nt: TGCGCCAGCCGACAGGGGGCGAGCTCCTATAATTCACCCCTCCACTTT
v_call: TRBV5-1; j_call: TRBJ2-2; clone_size: -; d_call: TRBD2; cdr3_aa: CASSFVAGLGRELFF; cdr3_nt: TGCGCCAGCAGCTTTGTAGCGGGATTGGGACGGGAGCTGTTTTTT
v_call: TRBV27; j_call: TRBJ2-3; clone_size: -; d_call: TRBD2; cdr3_aa: CASSLRAGGPTDTQYF; cdr3_nt: TGTGCCAGCAGTTTACGAGCGGGAGGGCCCACAGATACGCAGTATTTT
v_call: TRBV27; j_call: TRBJ1-2; clone_size: -; d_call: -; cdr3_aa: CASSPRTDPYGYTF; cdr3_nt: TGTGCCAGCAGTCCCCGGACCGACCCCTATGGCTACACCTTC
v_call: TRBV6-6; j_call: TRBJ2-7; clone_size: -; d_call: TRBD1; cdr3_aa: CASSSRQGGSEQYF; cdr3_nt: TGTGCCAGCAGTTCAAGACAGGGTGGCTCCGAGCAGTACTTC
v_call: TRBV7-9; j_call: TRBJ1-3; clone_size: -; d_call: -; cdr3_aa: CASSLRRGNTIYF; cdr3_nt: TGTGCCAGCAGCTTACGAAGAGGAAACACCATATATTTT
v_call: TRBV29-1; j_call: TRBJ1-1; clone_size: -; d_call: -; cdr3_aa: CSVRTGEAFF; cdr3_nt: TGCAGCGTCCGAACAGGAGAAGCTTTCTTT
v_call: TRBV10-3; j_call: TRBJ1-4; clone_size: -; d_call: -; cdr3_aa: CAISAFGRGQEKLFF; cdr3_nt: TGTGCCATCAGTGCATTCGGCAGGGGCCAAGAAAAACTGTTTTTT
v_call: TRBV6-1; j_call: TRBJ1-1; clone_size: -; d_call: -; cdr3_aa: CASSEALWQGNTEAFF; cdr3_nt: TGTGCCAGCAGTGAAGCCCTGTGGCAGGGGAACACTGAAGCTTTCTTT
v_call: TRBV11-1; j_call: TRBJ2-1; clone_size: few; d_call: TRBD2; cdr3_aa: CASRRDSSGYNEQFF; cdr3_nt: TGTGCCAGCAGACGGGACTCTAGCGGTTACAATGAGCAGTTCTTC
v_call: TRBV2; j_call: TRBJ2-5; clone_size: -; d_call: -; cdr3_aa: CASSPGGLYQETQYF; cdr3_nt: TGTGCCAGCAGTCCCGGGGGCCTGTACCAAGAGACCCAGTACTTC
v_call: TRBV5-1; j_call: TRBJ1-1; clone_size: -; d_call: -; cdr3_aa: CASSPSEWGNTEAFF; cdr3_nt: TGCGCCAGCAGCCCCTCCGAGTGGGGGAACACTGAAGCTTTCTTT
v_call: TRBV6-5; j_call: TRBJ1-1; clone_size: -; d_call: -; cdr3_aa: CASRPTSRNTEAFF; cdr3_nt: TGTGCCAGCAGACCGACCTCAAGGAACACTGAAGCTTTCTTT
v_call: TRBV6-6; j_call: TRBJ1-4; clone_size: -; d_call: -; cdr3_aa: CASRTSGEKLFF; cdr3_nt: TGTGCCAGCCGTACTTCCGGTGAAAAACTGTTTTTT
v_call: TRBV13; j_call: TRBJ2-1; clone_size: -; d_call: TRBD1; cdr3_aa: CASSFSDRDHNEQFF; cdr3_nt: TGTGCCAGCAGCTTTTCGGACAGGGACCACAATGAGCAGTTCTTC
v_call: TRBV6-6; j_call: TRBJ2-7; clone_size: -; d_call: -; cdr3_aa: CASGQDISYEQYF; cdr3_nt: TGTGCCAGCGGCCAGGACATTTCCTACGAGCAGTACTTC
v_call: TRBV10-2; j_call: TRBJ1-2; clone_size: -; d_call: -; cdr3_aa: CASSGTPYYGYTF; cdr3_nt: TGCGCCAGCAGTGGGACACCCTACTATGGCTACACCTTC
v_call: TRBV28; j_call: TRBJ1-6; clone_size: -; d_call: TRBD1; cdr3_aa: CASSLFIRGRGNSPLHF; cdr3_nt: TGTGCCAGCAGTTTATTTATCAGGGGGCGAGGTAATTCACCCCTCCACTTT
v_call: TRBV14; j_call: TRBJ1-2; clone_size: -; d_call: -; cdr3_aa: CASSQDTRANYGYTF; cdr3_nt: TGTGCCAGCAGCCAAGATACGAGAGCTAACTATGGCTACACCTTC
v_call: TRBV6-5; j_call: TRBJ2-1; clone_size: -; d_call: TRBD2; cdr3_aa: CATLAGVPYNEQFF; cdr3_nt: TGTGCCACATTAGCGGGAGTTCCTTACAATGAGCAGTTCTTC